This T cell receptor (beta chain) was documented in a study of cytomegalovirus exposure and HLA in healthy donors. Study details: The approximately 120 validation repertoires, a later analysis reported, used the same platform as the roughly 660 repertoires from the first cohort.

Assay: immunoSEQ multiplex PCR; the TCRdb copy retains only in-frame clones and omits some. Among about 130,000 clones listed, 70% to 85% were seen once. Study-wide results and caveats: Cytomegalovirus-associated TCR beta chains were listed, numbering some 180. Three CMV-associated chains were confirmed in vitro to be specific for CMV antigens.

A few counts support this clone. What it recognizes is unknown. This CDR3 region has 13 residues. Trimming removed 2 bases at V and 13 bases at J, with 12 bases between. Looked up from germline, CDR1 is MNHEY and CDR2 is SMNVEV (reference sequence). The sequenced material came from PBMCs. The rearrangement uses TRBV27 and TRBJ1-6, with D possibly matching TRBD1 (6 bases). The TCR comes from a man younger than 45 in good health and CMV-seropositive. The DNA of the CDR3 is TGTGCCAGCAGTTTAAACAGGGCTTGGCCCCTCCACTTT. Its protein product is CASSLNRAWPLHF.